This T cell receptor (beta chain) was recorded in a study of identical twins (dated by TCRdb to the mid-2010s). General notes on the study: To test whether fetal clonotypes persist, the study used deep sequencing on TCR alpha and beta repertoires from monozygotic twins, unrelated adults of various ages, and cord blood. To rule out contamination, replicate twin experiments were performed at different times with different library preparation protocols.

Of note for this clonotype: Its antigen remains unidentified. No base qualities exist here, and no much larger clone lies one base off it.

All donors were healthy Caucasians. The twin cohort consisted of three pairs of female monozygotic twins, all aged about 18 to 30 years. CD4+ and CD8+ T cell populations were isolated with positive isolation kits from Invitrogen. The library was prepared using 5' RACE. This sample was sequenced with an Illumina HiSeq 2000. A universal primer binding site was introduced by template switching, and a unique molecular identifier was present in the final cDNA, enabling accurate counting of TCR cDNA molecules. Specific primers in the conserved constant-segment region were used to synthesize first-strand cDNA for the TCR alpha and beta chains. To control for contamination, each cDNA library was double barcoded with a SMART-Mk sample barcode plus Illumina barcodes. Two successive PCR steps introduced TruSeq adapter sequences along with Illumina sample barcodes. Sequencing of the TCR alpha and beta cDNA libraries was done on the Illumina HiSeq platform using custom primers. As for the original processing: MiGEC was used to process raw reads and extract unique molecular identifiers, and MiXCR was used to find CDR3 positions. Recombination models were inferred per individual with the repgenHMM and IGoR tools using an EM algorithm. The analysis of shared clonotypes was done with the tcR package in R, with sharing normalized by the product of cloneset sizes. To study raw recombination free of thymic and clonal selection effects, out-of-frame nonproductive sequences were analyzed. The raw public data were reprocessed by TCRdb itself: fastp quality trimming at Q25, MiXCR clonotype calling, in-frame beta chains only. Rows merge per CDR3 protein into single entries with the most common DNA and genes. The V and J calls and clone size come from TCRdb's table, not from the authors' own analysis. This sample holds 500,000 or so distinct CDR3 sequences; around 20% were observed only once. Around 0.9% of the sample is held by the ten biggest clonotypes.

Points the paper makes about the study in general: Fewer insertions were carried by abundant cord blood beta clonotypes, a similar but weaker trend appeared in young adult naive repertoires, and no such trend appeared in memory repertoires. Invariant T cells such as MAIT and iNKT could partly confound zero-insertion analyses, though diverse VJ usage argued against this for most clonotypes. Out-of-frame TCR alpha sharing in monozygotic twins was systematically underestimated by recombination models, whereas sharing between unrelated individuals was in agreement with the recombination models. A weaker excess of twin sharing was found in beta out-of-frame sequences because the signal-to-noise ratio was lowered by fewer shared sequences. Compared with coincidental sharing between unrelated individuals, an excess of low generation-probability sequences was observed among out-of-frame TCR alpha sequences shared between twins. Because the same donors could not be followed over many years, the conclusions relied on cross-sectional statistical analysis.

According to the germline V gene, CDR1 reads SGHDT and CDR2 reads YYEEEE. The cysteine opens and the phenylalanine closes a CDR3 of 13 amino acids. Only CDR3 DNA remains: 39 bases, in frame from the first base. Trimming costs V 4 bases and J 4 bases, and their ends lie 10 bases apart. The sample was also linked to a second study, of T cells expressing NK-cell markers. Per that second paper: Three sorted T-cell subsets (CD3+CD56+NKG2C+, CD3+CD56+NKG2C- and CD3+CD56-NKG2C+) from eight donors had their TCR beta-chain repertoires profiled. Among the eight sequenced donors, only one was HCMV-seronegative, while the other seven were HCMV-seropositive. In several experiments an anti-gammadeltaTCR antibody was added to restrict sorting to alphabetaTCR-expressing T cells. In roughly 6 donors, the dominant CD3+CD56+NKG2C+ clonotypes ranked among the top 10 CD8+ clonotypes, making up roughly 1.0-7.5% of CD8+ T cells. Those dominant clonotypes were again the most abundant among CD3+CD56-NKG2C+ cells in several donors, at roughly 28.3-60.1%. Whether the expanded NKG2C-expressing T cell clones were specific for HCMV antigens was left unclear. Randomly selected healthy volunteers, three men and five women, were used as the eight sequenced donors. HCMV-specific IgG was detected in serum with a commercial ELISA kit to determine HCMV serostatus. MIGEC was used to demultiplex reads and group the reads by UMI, and MiTCR was used to assemble and quantify clonotypes. Only TCR cDNA sequences supported by at least two reads were kept to exclude erroneous sequences. The tcR package was used for downstream repertoire analysis, and clonotypes were matched between fractions using CDR3 nucleotide sequence together with V segment. Antigen specificity was annotated against VDJdb with VDJmatch, allowing one amino acid substitution in CDR3.

This clonotype was obtained from a woman under 30 in good health. Sequenced sample: CD4+ T cells sorted from blood. The chain employs TRBV5-6 and TRBJ2-3, with the D segment identity uncertain. The CDR3 loop reads CASSTGQPDTQYF. The base sequence is TGTGCCAGCAGCACTGGCCAACCAGATACGCAGTATTTT.